A single sample is the source of the 12 T cell receptor beta chains below, sequenced in a study of blood T cell repertoires in COVID-19 (dated by TCRdb to the early 2020s). The library was generated by the immunoSEQ multiplex PCR assay. TCRdb retrieved this table from immuneACCESS and kept in-frame rearrangements only. Not all clones are present; in checked studies, unresolved V genes account for under half, and no reason is known for the remainder. The sample table contains hundreds of thousands of clones; only one count was recorded for about 94% of them. Clones ranked in the top ten supply 0.7% to 0.85% of the sample. What was sequenced was peripheral blood. Receptors originate from a man between 60 and 75 years old with COVID-19, enrolled during active disease.

This chain uses TRBV4-1 with TRBJ1-2; TRBD1 might be the D (5 bases). V lost 1 base to trimming and J lost 0 bases, with 9 bases between them. CDR3 length: 15 residues. Per germline, CDR1 MGHRA and CDR2 YSYEKL. The CDR3 coding sequence is TGCGCCAGCAGCCAAGGACAGCCCGCTAACTATGGCTACACCTTC. Protein: CASSQGQPANYGYTF.

This chain joins TRBV30 and TRBJ1-5; possibly TRBD1 for D (6 bases). This CDR3 contains 14 residues. Germline CDR1 and CDR2: GTSNPN and SVGIG (reference sequence). The V end was cut by 6 bases, the J end by 0 bases, with 12 bases between. The DNA of the CDR3 is TGTGCCTGTCAAAGGGGGGGTAGCAATCAGCCCCAGCATTTT. It is translated as CACQRGGSNQPQHF.

This chain connects TRBV7-2 to TRBJ2-5; a weak D match, TRBD1 (6 bases). The CDR3 contains 14 residues. The germline V gene encodes CDR1 SGHTA and CDR2 FQGNSA. The ends were cut back, 3 bases at V and 9 bases at J, with 17 bases in the middle. The CDR3 reads CASSFRDKKRAQYF. The CDR3, as DNA: TGTGCCAGCAGCTTCCGGGACAAGAAAAGGGCCCAGTACTTC.

J is TRBJ1-1 and V is TRBV11-3; D not resolved. CDR1 and CDR2 (germline): SGHNT, YENEEA. The V gene lost 3 bases and the J gene lost 4 bases, with 12 bases spanning the gap. This CDR3 is built from 14 residues. The CDR3 nucleotides read TGTGCCAGCAGCTTCGGCGGCGGGCGCACTGAAGCTTTCTTT. Residues: CASSFGGGRTEAFF.

The CDR3 is CASTSGTGNTIYF. The CDR3 bases are TGTGCCAGCACCTCCGGGACTGGAAACACCATATATTTT. V is TRBV12-3 or TRBV12-4 and J is TRBJ1-3, with D uncertain. The CDR3 has 13 residues. V was clipped by 7 bases and J by 2 bases, with 9 bases between them.

The chain uses TRBV10-2 and TRBJ2-3, with 12 bases aligning to TRBD2. The CDR3 has 16 amino acids. V trimming: 3 bases; J trimming: 8 bases; junction bases outside the gene matches: 9. CDR1 WSHSY and CDR2 SAAADI come from the germline V gene. In nucleotides, the CDR3 is TGCGCCAGCAGTGACGGGCCTAGCGGGGGGGCCGGTACGCAGTATTTT. Protein sequence: CASSDGPSGGAGTQYF.

The chain joins TRBV5-8 to TRBJ1-2; a weak D match, TRBD1 (6 bases). V lost 6 bases and J 7 bases, leaving 25 bases between the germline ends. The CDR3 covers 16 residues. Germline CDR1 is SGHTS and CDR2 is YDEGEE. CDR3 in DNA: TGTGCCAGCAACCTTGGAGACGGACAGCCCCCATTTGGCTACACCTTC. Its translation: CASNLGDGQPPFGYTF.

The CDR3 region is CASSPRQGTAYEQYF. As DNA, the CDR3 is TGCGCCAGCAGCCCGAGACAAGGAACCGCCTACGAGCAGTACTTC. This chain links TRBV5-1 with TRBJ2-7; D remains unclear. Trimming pared 4 bases from V and 2 bases from J, leaving 16 bases between. The CDR3 contains 15 residues. The germline V gene has CDR1 SGHRS and CDR2 YFSETQ.

This chain connects TRBV6-5 to TRBJ1-1; unclear D gene. V was clipped by 2 bases and J by 11 bases, with 9 bases between them. CDR1 is MNHEY and CDR2 is SVGAGI in the germline V gene. CDR3 length equals 11 residues. The CDR3 region is CASSYERRAFF. The CDR3 nucleotides are TGTGCCAGCAGTTACGAGAGGCGGGCTTTCTTT.

This chain uses TRBV9 with TRBJ2-3, with TRBD1 matching 7 bases. Germline V gene data show CDR1 as SGDLS and CDR2 as YYNGEE. The CDR3 runs to 15 residues. V gave up 3 bases and J gave up 2 bases; unmatched junction bases: 6. The CDR3 sequence is CASSARQGNTDTQYF. The CDR3 DNA follows: TGTGCCAGCAGCGCCAGACAGGGAAACACAGATACGCAGTATTTT.

This clone was recorded only once. The rearrangement uses TRBV19 and TRBJ2-1, with D possibly TRBD2 on 5 matching bases. The ends were cut back, 6 bases at V and 3 bases at J, with 12 bases in the middle. CDR1 and CDR2 from the germline V gene are LNHDA and SQIVND (reference sequence). The CDR3 covers 14 residues. Written as DNA, the CDR3 is TGTGCCAGTAGCCTGGCCCGGGGCTACAATGAGCAGTTCTTC. Translation gives CASSLARGYNEQFF. Combining the CDR3 with reference TRBV19 and TRBJ2-1 gives the whole variable domain DGGITQSPKYLFRKEGQNVTLSCEQNLNHDAMYWYRQDPGQGLRLIYYSQIVNDFQKGDIAEGYSVSREKKESFPLTVTSAQKNPTAFYLCASSLARGYNEQFFGPGTRLTVL.

This sequence joins TRBV3-1 (or the pseudogene TRBV3-2) and TRBJ2-3; 12 bases line up with TRBD2. Germline V lookup: CDR1 LGHDT, CDR2 YNNKEL (reference sequence). J gave up 8 bases and V 1 base, and 7 bases lay outside the gene matches. This CDR3 spans 16 amino acids. In nucleotides, the CDR3 is TGTGCCAGCAGCCAAGGAGCTAGCGGGGGGGCCGGTACGCAGTATTTT. Encoded protein: CASSQGASGGAGTQYF.